This TCR beta chain was sequenced in a study of T cell changes during pregnancy in multiple sclerosis. Profiled with immunoSEQ multiplex PCR; TCRdb holds only in-frame clones, not every one. Here the sample spans about 70,000 clones, just over 90% being singletons. This clone was counted a single time. The CDR3 extends over 18 amino acids. Germline V gene sequence: CDR1 MDHEN, CDR2 SYDVKM. V lost 6 bases to trimming and J lost 0 bases; unmatched junction nucleotides: 16. The sample consisted of peripheral blood, taken in the second trimester of pregnancy. The receptor's source is a female donor in good health, enrolled as a control in a pregnancy study. V usage is TRBV28 and J usage is TRBJ1-2; 7 bases are shared with TRBD1. CDR3 DNA sequence: TGTGCCAGCAGAAAAAGCCGGGACAGAGCTAAATCTAACTATGGCTACACCTTC. Translated: CASRKSRDRAKSNYGYTF.